These 8 T cell receptor beta chains originate from one sample sequenced in a study of cytomegalovirus exposure and HLA in healthy donors. PCR used 60 Vbeta primers and 13 Jbeta primers. Only in-frame clones appear in the TCRdb table, and some are missing; sequencing was by immunoSEQ multiplex PCR. In the table there are fewer than 200,000 clones, roughly 9.4% of which are singletons. Specimen: PBMCs. The receptors derive from a woman aged 25 to 39 in good health and CMV-seropositive.

This clone has more than one count but fewer than ten. The chain recombines TRBV5-1 with TRBJ2-3, with TRBD2 matching over 9 bases. The CDR3 has 16 amino acids. The trim removed 4 bases at V and 0 bases at J, leaving 6 bases unmatched. Germline-derived CDR1 and CDR2 are SGHRS and YFSETQ. In DNA, the CDR3 is TGCGCCAGCAGCCCTAGCGGGATTCGCAGCACAGATACGCAGTATTTT. This translates into CASSPSGIRSTDTQYF.

This clone was seen a few times. V and J are TRBV7-8 and TRBJ2-5, with D possibly being TRBD2 (6 bases). The CDR3 has 14 residues. V was shortened by 0 bases and J by 6 bases, with 11 bases between the two germline ends. CDR1 and CDR2 (germline): SGHVS, FQNEAQ. The CDR3 region is CASSLAGGVKTQYF. DNA for the CDR3: TGTGCCAGCAGCTTAGCGGGAGGAGTGAAGACCCAGTACTTC.

This clone has just a few counts. The chain combines TRBV6-1 with TRBJ2-5; 8 bases are shared with TRBD1. Per the germline V gene, CDR1 is MNHNS and CDR2 is SASEGT. V trimming: 3 bases; J trimming: 6 bases; junction bases outside the gene matches: 3. This CDR3 comprises 13 residues. Here the CDR3 DNA reads TGTGCCAGCAGTGACAGGGGGCTAAAGACCCAGTACTTC. Residues: CASSDRGLKTQYF.

The CDR3 loop reads CASSPILAWRNTGELFF. In nucleotides, the CDR3 is TGTGCCAGCTCACCAATCTTAGCGTGGCGGAACACCGGGGAGCTGTTTTTT. V gene TRBV18 combines with J gene TRBJ2-2, with D possibly being TRBD2 (5 bases). Germline V gives CDR1 KGHSH, CDR2 LQKENI. Deletions cut 2 bases from V and 1 base from J, with 14 bases between. This CDR3 comprises 17 residues.

The chain has TRBV6-5 and TRBJ2-7; D remains unclear. The V end was cut by 7 bases, the J end by 0 bases, with 16 bases between. The CDR3 is made up of 15 amino acids. Germline V lookup: CDR1 MNHEY, CDR2 SVGAGI. CDR3: CASKFIKKSSYEQYF. Here the CDR3 DNA reads TGTGCCAGCAAATTTATCAAGAAGAGCTCCTACGAGCAGTACTTC.

The chain links TRBV7-9 to TRBJ2-3, with no clear D. The CDR3 length is 15 residues. Germline V gene data show CDR1 as SEHNR and CDR2 as FQNEAQ (reference sequence). The germline V and J ends were trimmed by 1 base and 4 bases, with 12 bases remaining between them. In nucleotides, the CDR3 is TGTGCCAGCAGCTTAGGAGCGTCGAATTCAGATACGCAGTATTTT. Translating it yields CASSLGASNSDTQYF.

This clone came up a few times. The chain is built from TRBV5-1 and TRBJ2-7, with D perhaps matching TRBD2 (5 bases). Trimming removed 4 bases from V and 3 bases from J, with 11 bases in between. CDR3 size: 13 residues. From germline, CDR1 is SGHRS and CDR2 YFSETQ. In DNA, the CDR3 is TGCGCCAGCAGCGACCCCCGGGGCTACGAGCAGTACTTC. The encoded protein is CASSDPRGYEQYF.

The chain couples TRBV15 to TRBJ2-7; D perhaps matches TRBD2 (6 bases). The CDR3 contains 14 residues. Germline V gene data show CDR1 as LNHNV and CDR2 as YYDKDF (reference sequence). Between the trimmed V and J ends, which lost 1 base and 2 bases, there was a span of 9 bases. This chain's CDR3 is CATSRGGVTYEQYF. CDR3 coding DNA: TGTGCCACCAGCAGAGGCGGGGTTACCTACGAGCAGTACTTC.